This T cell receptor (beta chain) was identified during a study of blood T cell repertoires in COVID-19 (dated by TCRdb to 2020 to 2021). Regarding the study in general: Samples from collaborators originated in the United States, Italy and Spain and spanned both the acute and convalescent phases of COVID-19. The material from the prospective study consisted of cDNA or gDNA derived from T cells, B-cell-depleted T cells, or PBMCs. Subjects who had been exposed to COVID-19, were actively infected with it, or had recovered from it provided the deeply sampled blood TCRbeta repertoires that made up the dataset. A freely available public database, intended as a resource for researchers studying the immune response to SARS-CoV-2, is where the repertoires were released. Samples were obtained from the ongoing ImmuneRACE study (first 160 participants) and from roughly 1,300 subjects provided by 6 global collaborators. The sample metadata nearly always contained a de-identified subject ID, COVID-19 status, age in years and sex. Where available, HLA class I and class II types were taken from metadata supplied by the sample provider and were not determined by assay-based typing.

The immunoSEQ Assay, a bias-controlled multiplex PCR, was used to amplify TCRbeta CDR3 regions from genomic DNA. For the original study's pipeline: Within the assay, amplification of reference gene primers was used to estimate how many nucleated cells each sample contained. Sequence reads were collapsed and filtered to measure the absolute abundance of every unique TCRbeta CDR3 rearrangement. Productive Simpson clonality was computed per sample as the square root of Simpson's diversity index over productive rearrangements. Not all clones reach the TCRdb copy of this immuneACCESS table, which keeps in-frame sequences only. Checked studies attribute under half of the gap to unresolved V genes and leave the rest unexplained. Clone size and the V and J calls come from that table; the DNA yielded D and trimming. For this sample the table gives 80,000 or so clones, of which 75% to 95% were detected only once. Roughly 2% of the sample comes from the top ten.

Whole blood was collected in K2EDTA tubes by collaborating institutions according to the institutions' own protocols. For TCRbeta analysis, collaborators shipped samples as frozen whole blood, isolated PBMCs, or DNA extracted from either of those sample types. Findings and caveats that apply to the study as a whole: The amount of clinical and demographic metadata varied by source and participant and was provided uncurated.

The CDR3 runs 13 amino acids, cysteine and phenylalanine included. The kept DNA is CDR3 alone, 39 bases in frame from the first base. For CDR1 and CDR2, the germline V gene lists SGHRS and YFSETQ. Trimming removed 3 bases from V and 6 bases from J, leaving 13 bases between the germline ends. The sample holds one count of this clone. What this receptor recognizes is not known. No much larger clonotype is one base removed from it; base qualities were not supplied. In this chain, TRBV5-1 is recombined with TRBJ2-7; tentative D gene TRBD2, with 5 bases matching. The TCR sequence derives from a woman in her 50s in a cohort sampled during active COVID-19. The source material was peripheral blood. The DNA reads TGCGCCAGCAGCTCTCAGACTGGGAGCGAGCAGTACTTC. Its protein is CASSSQTGSEQYF. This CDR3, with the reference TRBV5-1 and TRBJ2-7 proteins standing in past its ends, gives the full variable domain KAGVTQTPRYLIKTRGQQVTLSCSPISGHRSVSWYQQTPGQGLQFLFEYFSETQRNKGNFPGRFSGRQFSNSRSEMNVSTLELGDSALYLCASSSQTGSEQYFGPGTRLTVT.